The 18 T cell receptor beta chains given below trace back to one sample, sequenced in a study of control samples from healthy donors and cancer patients. TCRdb keeps only in-frame clones here, not all; method: immunoSEQ multiplex PCR. The sample includes about 110,000 clones, about four fifths of them seen just once. Material: blood. The receptors were gathered from a woman in her 50s in good health.

The chain links TRBV6-5 to TRBJ1-5; D gene unclear. CDR1 MNHEY and CDR2 SVGAGI come from the germline V gene. The length of the CDR3 is 12 residues. Between the trimmed V and J ends, which lost 10 bases and 1 base, there was a span of 8 bases. CDR3 nucleotides: TGTGCCATACAGACGAGCAATCAGCCCCAGCATTTT. Protein product: CAIQTSNQPQHF.

V and J are TRBV2 and TRBJ1-6; 7 nucleotides match TRBD1. This CDR3 contains 15 residues. Looked up from germline, CDR1 is SNHLY and CDR2 is FYNNEI. The V segment lost 6 bases and the J segment 2 bases; nucleotides outside the gene matches: 4. CDR3 DNA: TGTGCCAGCAGCGCGGACAGGCCCTATAATTCACCCCTCCACTTT. Protein product: CASSADRPYNSPLHF.

This sequence joins TRBV28 and TRBJ1-5; the D gene is possibly TRBD1 (5 bases). V was shortened by 8 bases and J by 3 bases, with 17 bases between the two germline ends. The CDR3 runs to 15 residues. The germline V gene encodes CDR1 MDHEN and CDR2 SYDVKM. The CDR3 coding sequence is TGTGCCAGCCAATGGAGGGAGGGACCCAATCAGCCCCAGCATTTT. Amino acids: CASQWREGPNQPQHF.

V is TRBV7-2 and J is TRBJ1-2; D gene uncertain. The CDR3 loop spans 15 amino acids. Germline V CDR1 and CDR2: SGHTA, FQGNSA. Trimming took off 4 bases at V and 4 bases at J, with 16 bases between the two ends. CDR3 protein: CASSSNGRVSYGYTF. The DNA of the CDR3 is TGTGCCAGCAGCTCCAACGGACGGGTGAGCTATGGCTACACCTTC.

The rearrangement joins TRBV2 to TRBJ1-6; 7 bases line up with TRBD1. This CDR3 contains 14 residues. Trimming cost V 7 bases and J 8 bases; bases outside gene matches: 8. The germline gives CDR1 SNHLY, CDR2 FYNNEI. In nucleotides, the CDR3 is TGTGCCAGCACTCAGGGACAGAAGGATTCACCCCTCCACTTT. The encoded protein is CASTQGQKDSPLHF.

This chain uses TRBV6-2 or TRBV6-3 with TRBJ2-1, with no clear D. Germline CDR1 is MNHEY and CDR2 is SVGEGT. The CDR3 contains 12 residues. V shed 1 base and J shed 13 bases, with 11 bases lying between them. CDR3 nucleotides: TGTGCCAGCAGTTACTTTCCGCGTGTTCAGTTCTTC. The encoded protein is CASSYFPRVQFF.

V usage is TRBV7-9 and J usage is TRBJ1-4, with no clear D. CDR1 and CDR2 from the germline V gene are SEHNR and FQNEAQ (reference sequence). Deletions cut 2 bases from V and 7 bases from J, with 11 bases between. The CDR3 has 14 residues. This CDR3 is CASSLLAGSEKLFF. The CDR3 DNA reads as TGTGCCAGCAGCTTACTGGCGGGGAGTGAAAAACTGTTTTTT.

The chain recombines TRBV19 with TRBJ1-3, with D possibly TRBD1 on 5 matching bases. CDR1 is LNHDA and CDR2 is SQIVND in the germline V gene (reference sequence). V was trimmed by 5 bases and J by 2 bases, leaving 10 bases between them. This CDR3 is 14 amino acids long. The chain's CDR3 is CASSPLGAGNTIYF. CDR3 bases: TGTGCCAGTAGTCCTCTAGGGGCTGGAAACACCATATATTTT.

The rearrangement uses TRBV7-8 and TRBJ2-2; no reliable D call. The V gene lost 6 bases and the J gene lost 0 bases, with 14 bases spanning the gap. Germline CDR1 reads SGHVS; CDR2 reads FQNEAQ. The CDR3 totals 16 residues. The CDR3 sequence: CASSQVLAANTGELFF. DNA of the CDR3: TGTGCCAGCAGTCAGGTTCTCGCTGCGAACACCGGGGAGCTGTTTTTT.

This chain connects TRBV10-3 to TRBJ2-1; 8 nucleotides match TRBD2. CDR1 is ENHRY, CDR2 SYGVKD, per germline. The V gene end was trimmed by 0 bases and the J gene end by 2 bases; junction bases not matched to a gene: 3. The CDR3 is 16 residues long. The CDR3 region has the DNA TGTGCCATCAGTGAGTCGGGACTAGACACCTACAATGAGCAGTTCTTC. It is translated as CAISESGLDTYNEQFF.

CDR3 in DNA: TGTGCCAGCAGCCCCAGGAGGGGGCAGGTGGGCACAGATACGCAGTATTTT. It specifies CASSPRRGQVGTDTQYF. The chain recombines TRBV7-9 with TRBJ2-3, with D possibly TRBD1 on 7 matching bases. The germline V gene encodes CDR1 SEHNR and CDR2 FQNEAQ (reference sequence). The V gene lost 5 bases and the J gene lost 1 base, with 19 bases spanning the gap. This CDR3 spans 17 amino acids.

The V gene is TRBV12-3 or TRBV12-4, the J gene TRBJ1-1; D is perhaps TRBD1 (6 bases). Trimming removed 7 bases at V and 1 base at J, with 10 bases between. This CDR3 region has 13 residues. CDR3 amino acids: CASTEDRNTEAFF. The CDR3 DNA sequence: TGTGCCAGCACCGAGGACAGGAACACTGAAGCTTTCTTT.

J is TRBJ1-1 and V is TRBV7-9; no firm D call. The CDR3 runs 13 residues. The germline CDR1 and CDR2 sequences are SEHNR and FQNEAQ (reference sequence). V was cut by 5 bases and J by 6 bases, with 13 bases left in between. In DNA, the CDR3 is TGTGCCAGCAGCAACTCGTGGGGTGCTGAAGCTTTCTTT. Translating it yields CASSNSWGAEAFF.

The CDR3 region has the DNA TGTGCCAGCAGTTCTCGGACATTGGCCACTGAAGCTTTCTTT. As protein: CASSSRTLATEAFF. The rearrangement uses TRBV27 and TRBJ1-1; perhaps TRBD1 as D (5 bases). The germline gives CDR1 MNHEY, CDR2 SMNVEV (reference sequence). The V and J ends lost 4 bases and 4 bases respectively, with 13 bases between them. The CDR3 spans 14 residues.

The chain couples TRBV18 to TRBJ2-5; D gene unclear. Deletions cut 1 base from V and 4 bases from J, with 1 base between. The CDR3 has 11 residues. Germline assignment: CDR1 KGHSH and CDR2 LQKENI. The CDR3 loop reads CASSPLETQYF. The CDR3 DNA sequence: TGTGCCAGCTCACCACTAGAGACCCAGTACTTC. Looking up the rest from reference TRBV18 and TRBJ2-5 gives the full variable domain: NAGVMQNPRHLVRRRGQEARLRCSPMKGHSHVYWYRQLPEEGLKFMVYLQKENIIDESGMPKERFSAEFPKEGPSILRIQQVVRGDSAAYFCASSPLETQYFGPGTRLLVL.

J is TRBJ1-2 and V is TRBV6-2 or TRBV6-3; D not certain. The germline gives CDR1 MNHEY, CDR2 SVGEGT. The ends were cut back, 4 bases at V and 0 bases at J, with 6 bases in the middle. This CDR3 has 13 amino acids. In nucleotides, the CDR3 is TGTGCCAGCAGTTTGGCATCTAACTATGGCTACACCTTC. This codes for CASSLASNYGYTF.

The chain links TRBV7-9 to TRBJ2-2; 9 nucleotides match TRBD2. V was clipped by 4 bases and J by 1 base; unmatched bases: 4. The CDR3 consists of 16 residues. CDR1 SEHNR and CDR2 FQNEAQ come from the germline V gene (reference sequence). CDR3 bases: TGTGCCAGCAGCTGGCTAGCGGGGCTGAACACCGGGGAGCTGTTTTTT. As protein: CASSWLAGLNTGELFF.

This chain links TRBV19 with TRBJ2-7; 13 bases are shared with TRBD2. Per the germline V gene, CDR1 is LNHDA and CDR2 is SQIVND (reference sequence). The V gene end was trimmed by 9 bases and the J gene end by 5 bases; junction bases not matched to a gene: 10. CDR3 length equals 15 residues. The CDR3 sequence: CASSLAGGESDEQYF. The CDR3 DNA sequence: TGTGCCAGCTCACTAGCGGGAGGGGAGTCGGACGAGCAGTACTTC.